These 29 T cell receptor beta chains share one sample of origin, sequenced in a study of blood T cells in healthy people across ages. The use of a sample-barcoded 5' primer and a J-beta primer mix characterized a second PCR of about 7 to 12 cycles. Each CDR3 protein gets one entry after TCRdb re-called the 5' RACE reads with MiXCR. The sample carries roughly 500,000 distinct CDR3 sequences, around 24% recorded once. The same data also went into a second study, on T cells of mothers and their children.

Material for sequencing was blood. All receptors derive from a boy younger than 18 in good health.

The chain uses TRBV19 and TRBJ2-1, with 8 positions matching TRBD2. This CDR3 comprises 14 residues. Germline-derived CDR1 and CDR2 are LNHDA and SQIVND (reference sequence). V gave up 5 bases and J gave up 13 bases; unmatched junction bases: 13. The CDR3 bases are TGTGCCAGTAGTCCGGTCGGGGTAGCGGGATTCCAGTTCTTC. This codes for CASSPVGVAGFQFF.

The rearrangement uses TRBV29-1 and TRBJ2-3; D not certain. V was trimmed by 3 bases and J by 0 bases, leaving 7 bases between them. The CDR3 has 13 residues. Germline CDR1 and CDR2: SQVTM and ANQGSEA. CDR3 residues: CSVETTSTDTQYF. The DNA for the CDR3 is TGCAGCGTTGAGACCACTAGCACAGATACGCAGTATTTT.

The gene calls are TRBV30 and TRBJ2-1, with D hard to call. This CDR3 has 13 residues. V lost 0 bases and J 4 bases, leaving 7 bases between the germline ends. Germline values: CDR1 GTSNPN, CDR2 SVGIG (reference sequence). The DNA of the CDR3 is TGTGCCTGGAGTGTGCTACCATACAATGAGCAGTTCTTC. Translating it yields CAWSVLPYNEQFF.

This sequence joins TRBV6-1 and TRBJ2-1, with TRBD2 as a possible D gene (6 bases). Trimming took off 5 bases at V and 4 bases at J, with 15 bases between the two ends. The CDR3 consists of 15 residues. The germline gives CDR1 MNHNS, CDR2 SASEGT. CDR3 loop: CASSLFSGVYNEQFF. The CDR3 bases are TGTGCCAGCAGTTTATTTAGCGGAGTTTACAATGAGCAGTTCTTC.

This clonotype was seen a handful of times. The chain is built from TRBV2 and TRBJ2-1; 7 bases align to TRBD2. CDR3 length: 13 amino acids. V was pared by 3 bases and J by 8 bases, with 4 bases of the junction left unmatched. From germline, CDR1 is SNHLY and CDR2 FYNNEI. CDR3 in DNA: TGTGCCAGCAGTGAGCGGGAGCGGGATGAGCAGTTCTTC. Residues: CASSERERDEQFF.

CDR3 protein: CAGAGTNDNEQFF. In DNA form, the CDR3 reads TGTGCCGGAGCCGGGACTAACGACAATGAGCAGTTCTTC. The chain joins TRBV6-6 to TRBJ2-1; 7 nucleotides line up with TRBD2. The CDR3 is 13 amino acids. The germline V gene has CDR1 MNHNY and CDR2 SVGAGI (reference sequence). V shed 11 bases and J 5 bases; nucleotides not matched to a gene: 9.

The rearrangement links TRBV11-2 to TRBJ2-2; D gene uncertain. The CDR3 extends over 13 amino acids. Germline CDR1 reads SGHAT; CDR2 reads FQNNGV. V lost 5 bases and J 6 bases, leaving 10 bases between the germline ends. The CDR3 nucleotides read TGTGCCAGCAGCCCTCTGGCGGCCGGGGAGCTGTTTTTT. Its translation is CASSPLAAGELFF.

This clonotype turned up a few times. The CDR3: CASKTNPGANTGELFF. Written as DNA, the CDR3 is TGCGCCAGCAAGACAAATCCGGGAGCGAACACCGGGGAGCTGTTTTTT. The V and J genes are TRBV4-3 and TRBJ2-2, with D maybe TRBD2 (6 bases). This CDR3 spans 16 amino acids. Germline V lookup: CDR1 LGHNA, CDR2 YSLEER. V was cut by 7 bases and J by 0 bases, with 15 bases left in between.

As regards this clonotype: One junction end disagrees with the germline gene, perhaps due to a read error. V gene TRBV2 combines with J gene TRBJ1-2; possible D gene TRBD1, 5 bases. This CDR3 has 15 residues. Germline assignment: CDR1 SNHLY and CDR2 FYNNEI. As DNA, the CDR3 is TGTGCCAGCAGTGAAAAAGGGGAAGGAAACTATGGCTGCACCTTC. Translating it yields CASSEKGEGNYGCTF. The complete variable domain, with remaining parts taken from reference TRBV2 and TRBJ1-2, reads EPEVTQTPSHQVTQMGQEVILRCVPISNHLYFYWYRQILGQKVEFLVSFYNNEISEKSEIFDDQFSVERPDGSNFTLKIRSTKLEDSAMYFCASSEKGEGNYGCTFGSGTRLTVV.

In regard to this clonotype: At one end, the junction sequence differs from germline, possibly due to a read error. The chain has TRBV5-5 and TRBJ2-6; tentatively, D is TRBD1 or TRBD2 (5 bases each). The CDR3 totals 14 residues. Germline lookup yields CDR1 SGHKS and CDR2 YYEKEE (reference sequence). The CDR3 protein is CASSLDVGANVPTF. The CDR3 DNA reads TGTGCCAGCAGCTTGGATGTCGGGGCCAACGTCCCGACTTTC.

This clonotype was observed a handful of times. The gene calls are TRBV28 and TRBJ2-5, with D tentatively TRBD1 (7 bases). Germline CDR1 MDHEN, CDR2 SYDVKM. The CDR3 is 12 residues long. CDR3 coding DNA: TGTGCAACCGCGGGACAGCAAGAGACCCAGTACTTC. It is translated as CATAGQQETQYF.

This clonotype was found a few times. This chain joins TRBV28 and TRBJ1-2; 7 nucleotides line up with TRBD1. Trimming cost V 5 bases and J 4 bases; bases outside gene matches: 13. Per germline, CDR1 MDHEN and CDR2 SYDVKM. The CDR3 sequence is 16 residues long. CDR3 amino acids: CASSVRQPRGSYGYTF. CDR3 DNA: TGTGCCAGCAGTGTGCGACAACCCAGGGGGAGCTATGGCTACACCTTC.

This chain links TRBV27 with TRBJ1-2, with 8 bases fitting TRBD1. This CDR3 is 15 amino acids long. Unmatched junction bases numbered 11, after V lost 3 bases and J lost 8 bases. Germline V gene data show CDR1 as MNHEY and CDR2 as SMNVEV (reference sequence). CDR3 residues: CASSFAGTGALGYTF. Here the CDR3 DNA reads TGTGCCAGCAGTTTTGCCGGGACAGGAGCTCTGGGCTACACCTTC.

The chain couples TRBV19 to TRBJ1-1, with D unclear. V was pared by 3 bases and J by 4 bases, with 9 bases between. CDR1 is LNHDA and CDR2 is SQIVND in the germline V gene (reference sequence). The CDR3 spans 13 residues. Here the CDR3 DNA reads TGTGCCAGTAGTATTCGGGGATCCACTGAAGCTTTCTTT. This translates into CASSIRGSTEAFF.

This clonotype has only a few counts. This chain links TRBV29-1 with TRBJ2-7; 7 bases fit TRBD2. The CDR3 extends over 13 amino acids. CDR1 is SQVTM and CDR2 is ANQGSEA in the germline V gene. V was pared by 7 bases and J by 2 bases, with 8 bases of the junction left unmatched. CDR3 nucleotide sequence: TGCAGCGCCCTAGCGGATACTGCCTACGAGCAGTACTTC. Its translation is CSALADTAYEQYF.

This sequence joins TRBV28 and TRBJ2-1; 9 positions match TRBD2. The DNA end favors TRBJ2-5, so the J call may be wrong. Germline values: CDR1 MDHEN, CDR2 SYDVKM. The CDR3 sequence is 15 residues long. In DNA, the CDR3 is TGTGCCAGCAGTCCCCCCCTAGCGGGATCTGAGACCCAGTACTTC. It translates to CASSPPLAGSETQYF.

This clonotype came up a few times. This sequence joins TRBV20-1 and TRBJ2-7, with D hard to call. The length of the CDR3 is 11 residues. Trimming took 5 bases from V and 5 from J, leaving 10 bases between them. The V gene's germline CDR1 is DFQATT and CDR2 SNEGSKA (reference sequence). The CDR3 bases are TGCAGTGCTCCCGAGTCCCACGAGCAGTACTTC. This sequence encodes CSAPESHEQYF.

This clonotype was recorded a few times. This chain connects TRBV10-3 to TRBJ2-5, with unresolved D. Trimming removed 6 bases at V and 1 base at J, with 15 bases between. This CDR3 has 15 residues. CDR1 ENHRY and CDR2 SYGVKD come from the germline V gene. The CDR3 sequence: CAISDHNWGQETQYF. In DNA, the CDR3 is TGTGCCATCAGCGACCACAACTGGGGCCAAGAGACCCAGTACTTC.

This clonotype occurred a few times. This chain joins TRBV12-3 or TRBV12-4 and TRBJ1-2; no firm D call. V lost 3 bases to trimming and J lost 3 bases, with 11 bases between them. This CDR3 has 14 amino acids. DNA for the CDR3: TGTGCCAGCAGTTTTTACGGGCCGGACTATGGCTACACCTTC. Residues: CASSFYGPDYGYTF.

The chain recombines TRBV7-2 with TRBJ1-2; no clear D. V dropped 5 bases and J dropped 5 bases, with 12 bases sitting between them. The CDR3 extends over 13 amino acids. The germline V gene encodes CDR1 SGHTA and CDR2 FQGNSA. The DNA for the CDR3 is TGTGCCAGCAGCCCCTCTCCGGGATATGGCTACACCTTC. Protein product: CASSPSPGYGYTF.

This chain uses TRBV2 with TRBJ1-5; 8 bases map to TRBD1. The CDR3 is 15 residues long. Germline CDR1 SNHLY, CDR2 FYNNEI. With 4 bases clipped from V and 8 bases from J, the junction kept 10 bases outside the gene matches. As DNA, the CDR3 is TGTGCCAGCAGTGGGAGCAGGGGGCCCTTGGAGCCCCAGCATTTT. Amino acids: CASSGSRGPLEPQHF.

V usage is TRBV7-2 and J usage is TRBJ2-7; D unclear. From germline, CDR1 is SGHTA and CDR2 FQGNSA. The CDR3 spans 15 residues. V was pared by 3 bases and J by 6 bases, with 18 bases between. CDR3 sequence: CASSFRVIGPCEQYF. As DNA, the CDR3 is TGTGCCAGCAGCTTTAGGGTAATCGGCCCCTGCGAGCAGTACTTC.

The chain recombines TRBV10-3 with TRBJ2-5; D unresolved. In germline, CDR1 is ENHRY, CDR2 SYGVKD. V was trimmed by 11 bases and J by 2 bases, leaving 12 bases between them. The CDR3 runs 12 residues. CDR3 sequence: CASGPSQETQYF. DNA for the CDR3: TGTGCCTCGGGCCCTTCTCAAGAGACCCAGTACTTC.

The rearrangement uses TRBV7-9 and TRBJ1-2, with 7 bases lining up with TRBD1. Germline CDR1 SEHNR, CDR2 FQNEAQ (reference sequence). V lost 1 base, J lost 3 bases, and 8 bases stayed unmatched. The CDR3 runs to 16 residues. CDR3 sequence reads: CASSLEQGLRDYGYTF. Here the CDR3 DNA reads TGTGCCAGCAGCTTAGAACAGGGGTTAAGGGACTATGGCTACACCTTC.

The V call is TRBV5-1, the J call TRBJ2-7; 14 bases map to TRBD2. The DNA end is more similar to TRBJ2-1, so the J call may be wrong. Germline CDR1 SGHRS, CDR2 YFSETQ. CDR3 length: 15 residues. This chain's CDR3 is CASSQTSGRAGEQFF. CDR3 DNA: TGCGCCAGCAGCCAGACTAGCGGGAGGGCCGGTGAGCAGTTCTTC.

This clonotype has only a few counts. V is TRBV7-2 and J is TRBJ1-2; 7 bases fit TRBD1. This CDR3 has 15 amino acids. The germline gives CDR1 SGHTA, CDR2 FQGNSA. After removal of 5 bases from V and 8 bases from J, the junction contained 14 bases not matched to a gene. In nucleotides, the CDR3 is TGTGCCAGCAGCCCCAGACAGGGAGCGATTTCCGGCTACACCTTC. It yields the protein CASSPRQGAISGYTF.

The genes are TRBV20-1 and TRBJ2-1, with 9 positions matching TRBD2. The DNA end favors TRBJ2-7, so the J call may be wrong. CDR3 length: 15 amino acids. Germline loops: CDR1 DFQATT, CDR2 SNEGSKA (reference sequence). CDR3 DNA sequence: TGCAGTGCCAGGGCACCTAGCGGGAACAACTACGAGCAGTACTTC. Amino acid sequence: CSARAPSGNNYEQYF.

This clonotype was detected only a few times. The CDR3 sequence: CASSVEVGSGNTIYF. The CDR3 nucleotides are TGTGCCAGCAGCGTAGAAGTGGGCTCTGGAAACACCATATATTTT. The chain links TRBV9 to TRBJ1-3; no firm D call. V was pared by 0 bases and J by 0 bases, with 7 bases between. The germline V gene has CDR1 SGDLS and CDR2 YYNGEE. The CDR3 totals 15 residues.

This sequence joins TRBV12-3 or TRBV12-4 and TRBJ2-7, with no clear D. The CDR3 runs to 12 residues. Between the trimmed V and J ends, which lost 6 bases and 6 bases, there was a span of 12 bases. As DNA, the CDR3 is TGTGCCAGCAGCCATGGTCCCGCCGAGCAGTACTTC. This codes for CASSHGPAEQYF.